This T cell receptor beta chain was identified in a study of blood T cell repertoires in COVID-19. V gave up 3 bases and J gave up 0 bases, with 9 bases separating them. There are 15 residues in the CDR3. The germline gives CDR1 KGHSH, CDR2 LQKENI. In its sample, this clone was seen once. Sequencing was performed with immunoSEQ multiplex PCR; in TCRdb, only in-frame clones are kept and a portion is missing. The sample includes over 70,000 clones, more than 65% of them seen just once. Material: peripheral blood. The rearrangement links TRBV18 to TRBJ1-3; D not resolved. The receptor was derived from a human donor in a cohort sampled during active COVID-19. As DNA, the CDR3 is TGTGCCAGCTCACCGGTCGGACTCTCTGGAAACACCATATATTTT. As protein: CASSPVGLSGNTIYF.